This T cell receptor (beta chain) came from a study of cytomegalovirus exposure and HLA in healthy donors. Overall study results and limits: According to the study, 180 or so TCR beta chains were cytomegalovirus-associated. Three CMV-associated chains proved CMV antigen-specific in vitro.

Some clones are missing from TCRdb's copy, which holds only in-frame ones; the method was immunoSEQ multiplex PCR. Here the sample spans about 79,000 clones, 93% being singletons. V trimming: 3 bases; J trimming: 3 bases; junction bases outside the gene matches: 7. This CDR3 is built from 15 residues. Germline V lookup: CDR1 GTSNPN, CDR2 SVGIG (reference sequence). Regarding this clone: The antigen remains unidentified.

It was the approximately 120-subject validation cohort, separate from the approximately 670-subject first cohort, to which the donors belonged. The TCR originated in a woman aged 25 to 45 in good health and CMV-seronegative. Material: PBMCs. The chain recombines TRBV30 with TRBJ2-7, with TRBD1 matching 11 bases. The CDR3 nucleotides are TGTGCCTGGAGGTATCTGGGACAGGGGGTCTACGAGCAGTACTTC. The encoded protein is CAWRYLGQGVYEQYF.